This T cell receptor (beta chain) is drawn from a study of blood T cell repertoires in COVID-19. Participants, about 18 to 90 years old, spanned fewer than 30 US areas. The CDR3 is 15 amino acids. Germline CDR1 and CDR2: ENHRY and SYGVKD. V shed 5 bases and J 7 bases; nucleotides not matched to a gene: 9. Per the original data handling: Amplification from reference gene primers served as the basis for estimated nucleated cell counts. Method: immunoSEQ multiplex PCR; TCRdb's copy keeps in-frame clones and lacks some. The DNA gave D and trimming, while V, J and clone size come from that table. The sample holds approximately 170,000 clones, over 65% seen once.

The J gene is TRBJ2-1, the V gene TRBV10-3; the match to TRBD1 covers 9 bases. Sequencing input: PBMCs or T cells enriched from blood (not recorded which). This TCR derives from a woman in her 50s who had recovered from COVID-19. Written as DNA, the CDR3 is TGTGCCATCAGTCCCGGCACAGGGGGCCGTAATGAGCAGTTCTTC. Protein product: CAISPGTGGRNEQFF.